Following are 11 T cell receptor beta chains from one sample sequenced in a study of blood T cell repertoires in COVID-19. TCRdb keeps only in-frame clones here, not all; method: immunoSEQ multiplex PCR. This sample has 100,000 or so clones; around 79% occur once, and the top ten carry approximately 24%. The sample consisted of peripheral blood. The receptors originated from a human donor in a cohort sampled during active COVID-19.

This clone was detected only a few times. This chain joins TRBV7-9 and TRBJ2-3, with a weak D call TRBD2 (6 bases). Trimming stripped 1 base from V and 1 base from J, with 9 bases between. Germline CDR1 SEHNR, CDR2 FQNEAQ (reference sequence). The CDR3 sequence is 15 residues long. In DNA form, the CDR3 reads TGTGCCAGCAGCTTAGGGGAGGTGGGCACAGATACGCAGTATTTT. This codes for CASSLGEVGTDTQYF.

This chain uses TRBV2 with TRBJ2-5; tentatively, D is TRBD2 (6 bases). V was clipped by 4 bases and J by 5 bases, with 14 bases between them. CDR1 is SNHLY and CDR2 is FYNNEI in the germline V gene. The CDR3 is 14 residues long. CDR3 protein: CASSAAGMGETQYF. The CDR3 DNA reads as TGTGCCAGCAGTGCGGCGGGAATGGGGGAGACCCAGTACTTC.

The count of this clone is one. The chain carries TRBV2 and TRBJ1-2; TRBD1 aligns across 7 bases. The CDR3 is 13 amino acids. After removal of 6 bases from V and 7 bases from J, the junction contained 8 bases not matched to a gene. Germline CDR1 and CDR2: SNHLY and FYNNEI. CDR3 bases: TGTGCCAGCAGCCTAGACAGGGTGGTTGGCTACACCTTC. Its translation: CASSLDRVVGYTF.

V and J are TRBV28 and TRBJ1-1; TRBD1 is a possible D gene (5 bases). CDR3 length: 15 residues. V lost 3 bases and J lost 3, with 14 bases in between. Germline V gives CDR1 MDHEN, CDR2 SYDVKM. The CDR3 protein is CASSLGGGSDTEAFF. CDR3 in DNA: TGTGCCAGCAGTTTGGGGGGGGGATCCGACACTGAAGCTTTCTTT.

The V and J genes are TRBV28 and TRBJ1-5, with a weak D call TRBD1 (6 bases). The CDR3 contains 15 residues. Per the germline V gene, CDR1 is MDHEN and CDR2 is SYDVKM. V was shortened by 3 bases and J by 2 bases, with 11 bases between the two germline ends. The CDR3 spells CASSFAGGGNQPQHF. DNA of the CDR3: TGTGCCAGCAGTTTCGCGGGGGGCGGCAATCAGCCCCAGCATTTT.

The rearrangement uses TRBV19 and TRBJ2-6; TRBD2 aligns across 11 bases. Germline-derived CDR1 and CDR2 are LNHDA and SQIVND (reference sequence). Germline trimming cut 4 bases from V and 2 bases from J; bases unmatched to any gene: 13. The CDR3 sequence is 20 residues long. The CDR3 DNA sequence: TGTGCCAGTAGTACCCGGGTTAGCGGGAGGGCCCGGGCTGGGGCCAACGTCCTGACTTTC. It specifies CASSTRVSGRARAGANVLTF.

V usage is TRBV27 and J usage is TRBJ2-3; D gene uncertain. Trimming removed 3 bases from V and 3 bases from J, with 10 bases in between. Germline CDR1 and CDR2: MNHEY and SMNVEV (reference sequence). The CDR3 is 14 amino acids. The CDR3 DNA reads TGTGCCAGCAGTTTGTACTTCCAAACAGATACGCAGTATTTT. Translating gives CASSLYFQTDTQYF.

V gene TRBV7-9 combines with J gene TRBJ2-7, with D possibly being TRBD1 (6 bases). Germline CDR1 is SEHNR and CDR2 is FQNEAQ (reference sequence). This CDR3 spans 13 amino acids. Between the trimmed V and J ends, which lost 6 bases and 3 bases, there was a span of 12 bases. The DNA for the CDR3 is TGTGCCAGCAGGAAGACAGGAAGCTACGAGCAGTACTTC. Amino acid sequence: CASRKTGSYEQYF.

The chain couples TRBV11-3 to TRBJ2-2; 7 bases fit TRBD1. The length of the CDR3 is 15 residues. Germline V gene data show CDR1 as SGHNT and CDR2 as YENEEA. Trimming took 5 bases from V and 2 from J; bases not matched to a gene: 5. The CDR3 spells CASSPQGFNTGELFF. The CDR3 nucleotides read TGTGCCAGCAGCCCACAGGGGTTTAACACCGGGGAGCTGTTTTTT.

This clone was detected a few times. V usage is TRBV12-3 or TRBV12-4 and J usage is TRBJ1-2, with unresolved D. Trimming stripped 6 bases from V and 3 bases from J, with 11 bases between. The CDR3 totals 13 residues. CDR3 in DNA: TGTGCCAGCAGCCTGACAAGTGACTATGGCTACACCTTC. The encoded protein is CASSLTSDYGYTF.

The chain recombines TRBV11-2 with TRBJ2-7; TRBD2 agrees at 10 bases. Per the germline V gene, CDR1 is SGHAT and CDR2 is FQNNGV. The CDR3 is 17 residues long. The J segment lost 2 bases and the V segment lost 1 base, leaving 8 bases of the junction unmatched. CDR3 in amino acids: CASSLVGGLATTYEQYF. In nucleotides, the CDR3 is TGTGCCAGCAGCTTAGTTGGGGGACTAGCGACCACCTACGAGCAGTACTTC.